This T cell receptor beta chain appears in the sequencing data of a study of Ad26.COV2.S vaccination and SARS-CoV-2 variants. The overall study: COV1001, an Ad26.COV2.S trial, supplied this vaccine-arm donor.

Noted treatment: 15 to 20 received Ad26.COV2.S at low or high dose, single or two shots; about 5 received placebo; per-sample allocation not given. Vaccine and placebo recipients were sampled on day 63 after the first injection. In Boston, an adult donor aged 18-55 years took part. TCRdb's table, derived via immunoSEQ multiplex PCR, lists solely in-frame clones and lacks some. The repertoire holds some 500,000 clones, 85% to 90% seen once, with just over 2.5% in the top ten. Study-level findings and limits: Those who received vaccine or placebo ended up with similar non-spike TCR breadth. Analyses of TCR breadth and depth may have underestimated total T cell responses.

On this clone: What it binds is not known.

Trimming removed 2 bases from V and 3 bases from J, with 15 bases in between. The CDR3 length is 16 residues. Germline CDR1 and CDR2: KGHDR and SFDVKD. This TCR was sampled from a person aged 18-65 years who received the Ad26.COV2.S COVID-19 vaccine or a placebo. The input for sequencing was peripheral blood, taken in a trial of Ad26.COV2.S vaccine versus placebo. The chain has TRBV24-1 and TRBJ1-1; the D gene is possibly TRBD1 (5 bases). CDR3 nucleotides: TGTGCCACCAGTGATTCTGGGGCCGGGCGGGACACTGAAGCTTTCTTT. It is translated as CATSDSGAGRDTEAFF.